This TCR beta chain was sequenced during a study of CD8 T cells in Susac syndrome. This clonotype appeared once. The RNA input was about 0.45 to 1 ug, and it was reverse transcribed with random hexamers. Each CDR3 protein gets one entry after TCRdb re-called the immunoSEQ multiplex PCR reads with MiXCR. The profile shows 200,000 to 300,000 distinct CDR3 sequences, 93% of them singletons. The study sequenced TCR beta in blood CD8+ and CD4+ T cells. CD8+ and CD4+ T cells were negatively isolated; TEMRA cells were FACS-enriched. V lost 4 bases to trimming and J lost 4 bases, with 6 bases between them. The CDR3 has 11 residues. Germline CDR1 is SGDLS and CDR2 is YYNGEE.

The V and J genes are TRBV9 and TRBJ2-7; unclear D gene. The source of this sequence is a human donor with multiple sclerosis. The sequenced sample was CD4+ T cells from PBMCs. The CDR3 nucleotides are TGTGCCAGCAGCCCCGAATACGAGCAGTACGTC. Translating it yields CASSPEYEQYV.